This TCR beta chain was identified in a study of control samples from healthy donors and cancer patients. TCRdb's copy holds only in-frame clones and misses some; the assay was immunoSEQ multiplex PCR. The sample holds fewer than 250,000 clones, approximately 90% seen once. The trim removed 0 bases at V and 6 bases at J, leaving 9 bases unmatched. Looked up from germline, CDR1 is MGHRA and CDR2 is YSYEKL. This CDR3 has 16 amino acids. The rearrangement uses TRBV4-1 and TRBJ2-3, with TRBD1 matching over 7 bases. Sequenced: blood. This sequence was found in a man aged 25-45 years in good health. In nucleotides, the CDR3 is TGCGCCAGCAGCCAAGAACCGGACAGGCTGTTGGATACGCAGTATTTT. It translates to CASSQEPDRLLDTQYF.